Below are 17 T cell receptor beta chains sequenced from a single sample in a study of glioma-infiltrating T cells after dendritic cell vaccination. The data were produced by immunoSEQ multiplex PCR, yet TCRdb's version contains in-frame clones alone and is incomplete. Among more than 60,000 clones, 80% to 85% were seen once, and the ten largest hold 9.2%. The sample here was blood, taken before dendritic cell vaccination. The receptors were gathered from a human donor with glioblastoma.

The chain couples TRBV30 to TRBJ1-1, with 7 bases that match TRBD1. This CDR3 is built from 12 residues. Germline-derived CDR1 and CDR2 are GTSNPN and SVGIG (reference sequence). V gave up 4 bases and J gave up 5 bases; unmatched junction bases: 4. This chain's CDR3 is CAWKGAWTEAFF. CDR3 DNA sequence: TGTGCCTGGAAGGGGGCATGGACTGAAGCTTTCTTT.

This sequence joins TRBV4-2 and TRBJ1-3; 7 nucleotides align to TRBD1. The V gene end was trimmed by 1 base and the J gene end by 7 bases; junction bases not matched to a gene: 16. The CDR3 loop spans 18 amino acids. Looked up from germline, CDR1 is LGHNA and CDR2 is YNFKEQ. The DNA for the CDR3 is TGTGCCAGCAGCCAAGCTGAGACAGGGTTGTTAGTAAGGAACACCATATATTTT. It codes for CASSQAETGLLVRNTIYF.

The rearrangement uses TRBV7-8 and TRBJ1-6, with D perhaps TRBD1 (6 bases). Germline CDR1 SGHVS, CDR2 FQNEAQ. The CDR3 totals 15 residues. The V gene lost 1 base and the J gene lost 9 bases, with 13 bases spanning the gap. CDR3 coding DNA: TGTGCCAGCAGCTTAGAGGGGGACGCGGCTTCACCCCTCCACTTT. Translation: CASSLEGDAASPLHF.

In this sample, this clone turned up once. The V gene is TRBV5-1, the J gene TRBJ1-1; D remains unclear. Germline loops: CDR1 SGHRS, CDR2 YFSETQ. The CDR3 consists of 12 residues. Trimming removed 7 bases from V and 1 base from J, with 8 bases in between. The CDR3 region has the DNA TGCGCCAGCTCCCGAGGGAACACTGAAGCTTTCTTT. This codes for CASSRGNTEAFF.

The rearrangement joins TRBV5-8 to TRBJ2-5; TRBD2 is a possible D gene (5 bases). This CDR3 spans 14 amino acids. Germline values: CDR1 SGHTS, CDR2 YDEGEE. The V gene lost 0 bases and the J gene lost 3 bases, with 9 bases spanning the gap. The CDR3 here is CASSLEAGEETQYF. CDR3 DNA: TGTGCCAGCAGCTTGGAGGCCGGGGAAGAGACCCAGTACTTC.

CDR3 DNA: TGTGCCAGCGGCGTAGGGGGGAGCGGGGCATACAATGAGCAGTTCTTC. This gives the protein CASGVGGSGAYNEQFF. V usage is TRBV25-1 and J usage is TRBJ2-1, with a possible D match to TRBD2 (7 bases). CDR3 length equals 16 residues. The germline gives CDR1 MGHDK, CDR2 SYGVNS. The V end was cut by 8 bases, the J end by 4 bases, with 21 bases between.

This chain connects TRBV25-1 to TRBJ1-6; no definite D call. The germline V and J ends were trimmed by 8 bases and 6 bases, with 11 bases remaining between them. CDR1 and CDR2 (germline): MGHDK, SYGVNS. This CDR3 has 13 amino acids. Here the CDR3 DNA reads TGTGCCAGCTCGGCGGAGCCTAATTCACCCCTCCACTTT. It codes for CASSAEPNSPLHF. Looking up the rest from reference TRBV25-1 and TRBJ1-6 gives the full variable domain: EADIYQTPRYLVIGTGKKITLECSQTMGHDKMYWYQQDPGMELHLIHYSYGVNSTEKGDLSSESTVSRIRTEHFPLTLESARPSHTSQYLCASSAEPNSPLHFGNGTRLTVT.

J is TRBJ2-3 and V is TRBV12-5, with D uncertain. Trimming shortened V by 5 bases and J by 2 bases, and 2 bases separated the two germline ends. Germline V CDR1 and CDR2: LGHNT, FRNRAP. The CDR3 loop spans 11 amino acids. CDR3 residues: CASGLTDTQYF. The CDR3 DNA is TGTGCTAGTGGTCTCACAGATACGCAGTATTTT.

The J gene is TRBJ1-1, the V gene TRBV10-3; D is possibly TRBD1 (5 bases). Trimming took 2 bases from V and 9 from J, leaving 10 bases between them. Germline V CDR1 and CDR2: ENHRY, SYGVKD. The CDR3 loop spans 12 amino acids. Here the CDR3 DNA reads TGTGCCATCAGTGAGGACACAGGAAAAGCTTTCTTT. Translating gives CAISEDTGKAFF.

This chain connects TRBV19 to TRBJ1-3; 10 positions match TRBD1. Germline lookup yields CDR1 LNHDA and CDR2 SQIVND (reference sequence). J was trimmed by 8 bases and V by 6 bases; bases with no gene match: 13. This CDR3 has 16 residues. CDR3 sequence: CASRKGTGTGADTIYF. DNA of the CDR3: TGTGCCAGTAGAAAGGGAACCGGGACAGGGGCGGACACCATATATTTT.

This chain joins TRBV10-3 and TRBJ2-2; 8 nucleotides line up with TRBD2. Trimming at V came to 6 bases and at J to 7 bases, leaving 13 bases not matched to a gene. From germline, CDR1 is ENHRY and CDR2 SYGVKD. The CDR3 runs to 16 residues. The chain's CDR3 is CAISPGLAATYGELFF. DNA of the CDR3: TGTGCCATCAGCCCTGGACTAGCTGCCACCTACGGGGAGCTGTTTTTT.

This clone was counted once. The junction shows a germline mismatch at one end, possibly a read error. This sequence joins TRBV10-2 and TRBJ2-5, with TRBD2 identical over 8 bases. This CDR3 spans 13 amino acids. Germline CDR1 reads WSHSY; CDR2 reads SAAADI. The CDR3 region has the DNA TGCGCCAGCAGTGGGACTAGCCAAGGGACCCAGTACTTC. Residues: CASSGTSQGTQYF.

V gene TRBV7-8 combines with J gene TRBJ2-2; no clear D. The CDR3 is made up of 12 amino acids. Trimming removed 1 base at V and 7 bases at J, with 4 bases between. Germline loops: CDR1 SGHVS, CDR2 FQNEAQ. Written as DNA, the CDR3 is TGTGCCAGCAGCTTAGATCTCGGGGAGCTGTTTTTT. Its protein product is CASSLDLGELFF.

The chain uses TRBV5-1 and TRBJ2-2, with D perhaps TRBD1 (5 bases). Germline-derived CDR1 and CDR2 are SGHRS and YFSETQ. This CDR3 has 12 amino acids. Trimming took 3 bases from V and 7 from J, leaving 7 bases between them. CDR3 nucleotide sequence: TGCGCCAGCAGCTATACAGGCGGGGAGCTGTTTTTT. This gives the protein CASSYTGGELFF.

The genes are TRBV19 and TRBJ2-3, with TRBD2 as a possible D gene (5 bases). The CDR3 is made up of 16 amino acids. Germline V gives CDR1 LNHDA, CDR2 SQIVND (reference sequence). Trimming cost V 3 bases and J 4 bases, with 17 bases left between them. CDR3 nucleotide sequence: TGTGCCAGTAGTATCCGGGGTCTAGGGAGCCCAGATACGCAGTATTTT. The encoded protein is CASSIRGLGSPDTQYF.

CDR3 sequence (DNA): TGTGCCAGCAGCTTAGGTGCAGGGCGAGGCAATCAGCCCCAGCATTTT. Its protein is CASSLGAGRGNQPQHF. The chain has TRBV11-2 and TRBJ1-5; the D gene is possibly TRBD1 (5 bases). The CDR3 contains 16 residues. Germline CDR1 and CDR2: SGHAT and FQNNGV. V was cut by 1 base and J by 2 bases, with 12 bases left in between.

This clone was seen a handful of times. The V and J genes are TRBV5-5 and TRBJ1-4; no clear D. V gave up 5 bases and J gave up 12 bases, with 20 bases separating them. Germline V CDR1 and CDR2: SGHKS, YYEKEE (reference sequence). The length of the CDR3 is 14 residues. CDR3 loop: CASRPIMGRGELFF. In DNA, the CDR3 is TGTGCCAGCAGGCCCATAATGGGCCGCGGGGAACTGTTTTTT.